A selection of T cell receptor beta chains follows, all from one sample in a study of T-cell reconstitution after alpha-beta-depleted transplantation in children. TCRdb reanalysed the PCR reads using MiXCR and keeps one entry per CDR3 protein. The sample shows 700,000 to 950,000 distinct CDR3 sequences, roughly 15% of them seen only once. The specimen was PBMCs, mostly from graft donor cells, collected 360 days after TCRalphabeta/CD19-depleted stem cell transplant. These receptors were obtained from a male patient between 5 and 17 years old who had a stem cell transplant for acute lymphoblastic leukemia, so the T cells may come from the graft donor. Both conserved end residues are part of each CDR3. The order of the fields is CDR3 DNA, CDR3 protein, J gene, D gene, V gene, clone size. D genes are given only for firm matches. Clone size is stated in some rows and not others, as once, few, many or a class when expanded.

DNA: TGTGCCAGCTTGGGGCGGGGTTACTCCTACGAGCAGTACTTC
CDR3: CASLGRGYSYEQYF
J: TRBJ2-7
D: .
V: TRBV2
size: few

DNA: TGTGCCAGCAGTCGCCCCAGTGCGAACACCGGGGAGCTGTTTTTT
CDR3: CASSRPSANTGELFF
J: TRBJ2-2
D: .
V: TRBV12-3/TRBV12-4
size: .

DNA: TGTGCCAGCAGCTTCGTCAGGCGGGGATCAGATACGCAGTATTTT
CDR3: CASSFVRRGSDTQYF
J: TRBJ2-3
D: .
V: TRBV7-9
size: .

DNA: TGTGCCAGCAGCCGACCCGGACTAGCGTTGAGCTCCTACGAGCAGTACTTC
CDR3: CASSRPGLALSSYEQYF
J: TRBJ2-7
D: TRBD2
V: TRBV5-6
size: .

DNA: TGCAGCGTTGTTCAGCAGGGGGCTGGCGAGCAGTACTTC
CDR3: CSVVQQGAGEQYF
J: TRBJ2-7
D: TRBD1
V: TRBV29-1
size: .

DNA: TGTGCCAGCAGTTACTACAGCGGGCCGGCGTTAGGGGAGCTGTTTTTT
CDR3: CASSYYSGPALGELFF
J: TRBJ2-2
D: .
V: TRBV6-2/TRBV6-3
size: .

DNA: TGCAGCGTTGAAGCGAGGCGGCTAGCGGGGTACAATGAGCAGTTCTTC
CDR3: CSVEARRLAGYNEQFF
J: TRBJ2-1
D: TRBD2
V: TRBV29-1
size: .

DNA: TGCGCCAGCAGCCCCCGTCCTGGCGCGGGGGGGATTAAAGAGACCCAGTACTTC
CDR3: CASSPRPGAGGIKETQYF
J: TRBJ2-5
D: TRBD2
V: TRBV5-1
size: many

DNA: TGTGCCAGCAGCGTCCCCGGGACAGGGGATTGTGAGCAGTTCTTC
CDR3: CASSVPGTGDCEQFF
J: TRBJ2-1
D: .
V: TRBV21-1
size: few

DNA: TGTGCCAGCAGCTTGAAACCGGGACTAGCGGATTACAATGAGCAGTTCTTC
CDR3: CASSLKPGLADYNEQFF
J: TRBJ2-1
D: TRBD2
V: TRBV7-2
size: .

DNA: TGTGCCAGTCAAGCGGAGACCACAAAAGTATTC
CDR3: CASQAETTKVF
J: TRBJ2-1
D: .
V: TRBV6-5
size: many

DNA: TGTGCCAGCAGCTTAGTTATCCCCACCGGGGAGCTGTTTTTT
CDR3: CASSLVIPTGELFF
J: TRBJ2-2
D: .
V: TRBV7-8
size: .

DNA: TGCGCCAGCAGTCACCGGGACACCAAATATCCTTATGGCTACACCTTC
CDR3: CASSHRDTKYPYGYTF
J: TRBJ1-2
D: .
V: TRBV5-1
size: once

DNA: TGTGCCAGCAGCCCCGACCGTGGGGCGGGACCATATTCCAAAAACATTCAGTACTTC
CDR3: CASSPDRGAGPYSKNIQYF
J: TRBJ2-4
D: .
V: TRBV7-3
size: .

DNA: TGTGCCAGCAGCAGTACAGGGCTTTGGGGAAAACTGTTTTTT
CDR3: CASSSTGLWGKLFF
J: TRBJ1-4
D: .
V: TRBV6-5
size: few

DNA: TGCAGCGCCCTGACTAGCGGGGACTTTGAGCAGTTCTTC
CDR3: CSALTSGDFEQFF
J: TRBJ2-1
D: TRBD2
V: TRBV29-1
size: many

DNA: TGTGCCAGCAGCTACGGAGAAGGCTACAATGAGCAGTTCTTC
CDR3: CASSYGEGYNEQFF
J: TRBJ2-1
D: .
V: TRBV11-3
size: few